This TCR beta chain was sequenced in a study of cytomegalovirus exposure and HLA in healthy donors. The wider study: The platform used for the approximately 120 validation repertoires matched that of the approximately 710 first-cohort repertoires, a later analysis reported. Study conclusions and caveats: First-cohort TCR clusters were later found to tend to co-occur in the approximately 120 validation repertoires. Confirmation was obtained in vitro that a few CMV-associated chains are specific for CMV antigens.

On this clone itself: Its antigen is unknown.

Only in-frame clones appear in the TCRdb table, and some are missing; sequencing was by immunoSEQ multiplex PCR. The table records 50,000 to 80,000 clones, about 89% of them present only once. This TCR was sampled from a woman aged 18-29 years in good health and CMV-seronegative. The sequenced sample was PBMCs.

CDR3 nucleotide sequence: TGCGCCAGCAGCTGGGACAGGGTTACAGATACGCAGTATTTT. Its protein product is CASSWDRVTDTQYF. This sequence joins TRBV5-1 and TRBJ2-3; the match to TRBD1 covers 9 bases. The germline V gene encodes CDR1 SGHRS and CDR2 YFSETQ. Trimming removed 3 bases from V and 3 bases from J; junction bases left unmatched: 2. This CDR3 comprises 14 residues.